This TCR beta chain is drawn from a study of blood T cell repertoires in COVID-19. Turning to the study itself: COVID-19 samples collected from the United States, Italy and Spain covered acute and convalescent phases. PBMCs, B-cell-depleted T cells, or T cells provided the cDNA or gDNA that made up the material.

Profiling relied on immunoSEQ multiplex PCR, and the TCRdb table lists in-frame clones only, not all of them. The sample yields a few hundred thousand clones, 83% seen once. The receptor's source is a woman aged 50 to 65 with acute or convalescent COVID-19. The material sequenced was peripheral blood.

CDR3: CASRAQANTEAFF. The CDR3 region has the DNA TGTGCCAGCAGGGCGCAGGCGAACACTGAAGCTTTCTTT. This sequence joins TRBV7-9 and TRBJ1-1; D unclear. Germline-derived CDR1 and CDR2 are SEHNR and FQNEAQ (reference sequence). The germline V and J ends were trimmed by 6 bases and 1 base, with 9 bases remaining between them. This CDR3 has 13 amino acids.